A few counts support the clone carrying this T cell receptor beta chain. Its target is not known. These data originate in a study of regulatory T cells in long-lasting Graves disease. For TCR beta, libraries came from iRepertoire HTBI primers and Arm-PCR of CDR3 regions. MiXCR, run by TCRdb on the multiplex PCR reads, gives a single entry per CDR3 protein. The sample lists fewer than 550,000 distinct CDR3 sequences, 20% to 25% occurring once. Broader study findings: The persistent group shared some 2,700 public clonotypes, more than the approximately 890 shared by new patients. Persistent disease samples used TRBV28, TRBJ1-2 and TRBJ2-5 preferentially.

Time point defined: persistent/refractory GD, antithyroid drugs over 5 years with positive TRAb. The TCR library was made from RNA extracted from PBMCs. In this cohort, patients came from an endocrinology department located in Xi'an, China. The peripheral blood volume drawn was 7 to 10 milliliters, and it was collected into EDTA tubes. CDR3 length: 15 residues. Germline CDR1 is MDHEN and CDR2 is SYDVKM. V lost 3 bases and J 3 bases, leaving 11 bases between the germline ends. The gene calls are TRBV28 and TRBJ1-4; TRBD1 is a possible D gene (6 bases). This specimen consisted of peripheral blood mononuclear cells (PBMCs), obtained when the disease was refractory, from a patient treated with antithyroid drugs. This receptor was taken from a female donor with Graves disease. The CDR3 bases are TGTGCCAGCAGTTTGCCGGGACAAGCTAATGAAAAACTGTTTTTT. Protein: CASSLPGQANEKLFF.